This paragraph covers one TCR beta chain sequence. Unmatched junction bases numbered 4, after V lost 3 bases and J lost 2 bases. The CDR3 sequence is 15 residues long. Germline V gene lookup returns CDR1 SGHRS and CDR2 YFSETQ. This specimen comes from a study of blood T cell repertoires in COVID-19. Turning to the study itself: Samples representing acute and convalescent COVID-19 were sourced from the United States, Italy and Spain. T cells, B-cell-depleted T cells, or PBMCs supplied cDNA or gDNA.

In the source study's methods: Quantification of nucleated cells was approximated via reference gene primer amplification. The data were produced by immunoSEQ multiplex PCR, yet TCRdb's version contains in-frame clones alone and is incomplete. The V and J calls and clone size come from that table; D and trimming were worked out from the DNA. The sample consists of around 370,000 clones, 85% to 90% of them appearing once. This clonotype was obtained from a man aged 18 to 29 with active or convalescent COVID-19. Sequencing was performed on peripheral blood. This chain uses TRBV5-1 with TRBJ2-7, with 11 bases aligning to TRBD1. The CDR3 nucleotides read TGCGCCAGCAGCTCGCCGGGACAGGGGGCCTACGAGCAGTACTTC. Its translation is CASSSPGQGAYEQYF.